This TCR beta chain was observed in a study of blood T cell repertoires in COVID-19. Across the whole study: The samples span acute and convalescent COVID-19 from the United States, Italy and Spain.

Per the original methods: Amplification of reference gene primers was used by the study to estimate nucleated cell counts. TCRdb's copy holds only in-frame clones and misses some; the assay was immunoSEQ multiplex PCR. The V and J calls and the clone size are those of that table, but D and trimming were determined from the DNA. Of 85,000 to 110,000 clones in the sample, roughly nine tenths were seen once. V shed 3 bases and J shed 0 bases, with 12 bases lying between them. The CDR3 runs 16 residues. Germline V lookup: CDR1 WNHNN, CDR2 SYGVQD (reference sequence). What was sequenced was peripheral blood. The origin of this receptor is a man aged 50 to 59 in a cohort sampled during active COVID-19. V gene TRBV10-1 combines with J gene TRBJ1-3; D not certain. Here the CDR3 reads CASSDLGDFSGNTIYF. CDR3 bases: TGCGCCAGCAGTGATTTAGGAGATTTCTCTGGAAACACCATATATTTT.